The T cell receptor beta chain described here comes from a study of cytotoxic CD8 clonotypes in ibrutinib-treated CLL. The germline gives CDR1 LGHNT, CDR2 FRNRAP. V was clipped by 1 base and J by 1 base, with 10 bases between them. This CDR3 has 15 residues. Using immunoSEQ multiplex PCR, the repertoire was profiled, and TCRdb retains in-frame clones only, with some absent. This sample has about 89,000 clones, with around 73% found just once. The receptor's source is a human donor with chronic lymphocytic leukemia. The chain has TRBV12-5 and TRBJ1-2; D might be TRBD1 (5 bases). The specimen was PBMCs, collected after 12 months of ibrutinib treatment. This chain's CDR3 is CASGLATALNYGYTF. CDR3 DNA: TGTGCTAGTGGTTTGGCGACAGCTCTTAACTATGGCTACACCTTC.